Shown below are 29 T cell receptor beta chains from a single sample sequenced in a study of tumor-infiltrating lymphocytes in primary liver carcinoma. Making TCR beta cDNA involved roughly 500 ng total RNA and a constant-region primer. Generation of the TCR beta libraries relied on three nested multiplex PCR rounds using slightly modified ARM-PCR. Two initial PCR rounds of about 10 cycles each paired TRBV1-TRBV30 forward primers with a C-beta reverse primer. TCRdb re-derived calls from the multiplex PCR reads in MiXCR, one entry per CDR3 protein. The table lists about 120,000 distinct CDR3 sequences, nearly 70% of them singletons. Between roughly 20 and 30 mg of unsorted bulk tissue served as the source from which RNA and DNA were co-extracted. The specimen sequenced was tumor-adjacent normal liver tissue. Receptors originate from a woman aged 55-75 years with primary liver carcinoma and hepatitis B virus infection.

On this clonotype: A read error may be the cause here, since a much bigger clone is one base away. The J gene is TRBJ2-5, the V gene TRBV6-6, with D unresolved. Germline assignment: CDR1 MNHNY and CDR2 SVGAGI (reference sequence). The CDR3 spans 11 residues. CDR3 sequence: CASSATVHQCF. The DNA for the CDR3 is TGTGCCAGCAGTGCAACGGTTCACCAGTGCTTC.

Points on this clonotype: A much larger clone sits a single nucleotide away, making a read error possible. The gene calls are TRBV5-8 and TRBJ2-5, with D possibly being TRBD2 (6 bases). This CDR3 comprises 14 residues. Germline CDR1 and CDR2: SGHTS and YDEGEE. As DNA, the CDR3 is TGTGCCAGCAGTTCCGGGACTCCACAAGAGACCCGGTACTTC. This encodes CASSSGTPQETRYF. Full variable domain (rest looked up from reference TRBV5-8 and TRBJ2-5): EAGVTQSPTHLIKTRGQQATLRCSPISGHTSVYWYQQALGLGLQFLLWYDEGEERNRGNFPPRFSGRQFPNYSSELNVNALELEDSALYLCASSSGTPQETRYFGPGTRLLVL.

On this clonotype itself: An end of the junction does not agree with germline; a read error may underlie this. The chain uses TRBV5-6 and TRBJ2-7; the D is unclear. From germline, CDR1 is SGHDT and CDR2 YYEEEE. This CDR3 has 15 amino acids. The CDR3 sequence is CASSSRITGSYGQYF. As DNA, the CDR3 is TGTGCCAGCAGCTCCCGGATAACGGGCTCCTACGGGCAGTACTTC.

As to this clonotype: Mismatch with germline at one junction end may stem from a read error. In DNA form, the CDR3 reads TGTACCAGCAGTCGACAGAGGGCATACGAGCAGTATTTC. Protein: CTSSRQRAYEQYF. V gene TRBV11-2 combines with J gene TRBJ2-7, with D perhaps TRBD1 or TRBD2 (5 bases each). In germline, CDR1 is SGHAT, CDR2 FQNNGV. The CDR3 is made up of 13 amino acids.

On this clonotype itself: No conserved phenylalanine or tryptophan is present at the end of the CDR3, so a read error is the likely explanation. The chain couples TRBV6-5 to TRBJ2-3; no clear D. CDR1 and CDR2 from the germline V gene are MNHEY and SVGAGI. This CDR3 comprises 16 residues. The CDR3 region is CVSSYSGWLSTDTQYS. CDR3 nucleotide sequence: TGTGTCAGCAGTTACTCCGGTTGGTTGAGCACAGATACGCAGTATTCT.

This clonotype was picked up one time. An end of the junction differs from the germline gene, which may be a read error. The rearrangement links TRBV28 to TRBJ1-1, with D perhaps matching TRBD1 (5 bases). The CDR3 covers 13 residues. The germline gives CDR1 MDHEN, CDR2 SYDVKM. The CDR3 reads CASSPRVGTEASF. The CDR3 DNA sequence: TGTGCCAGCAGTCCCCGGGTGGGGACTGAAGCTTCCTTT. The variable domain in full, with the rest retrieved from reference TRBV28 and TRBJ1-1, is DVKVTQSSRYLVKRTGEKVFLECVQDMDHENMFWYRQDPGLGLRLIYFSYDVKMKEKGDIPEGYSVSREKKERFSLILESASTNQTSMYLCASSPRVGTEASFGQGTRLTVV.

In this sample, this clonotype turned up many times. For the CDR3, the DNA is TGTGCCAGCAGTTTATGGGTGGGAGGCTACACCTTC. As protein: CASSLWVGGYTF. The chain joins TRBV28 to TRBJ1-2; D remains ambiguous. With 0 bases removed from V and 8 bases from J, the gap between germline ends came to 7 bases. Germline lookup yields CDR1 MDHEN and CDR2 SYDVKM. This CDR3 comprises 12 residues.

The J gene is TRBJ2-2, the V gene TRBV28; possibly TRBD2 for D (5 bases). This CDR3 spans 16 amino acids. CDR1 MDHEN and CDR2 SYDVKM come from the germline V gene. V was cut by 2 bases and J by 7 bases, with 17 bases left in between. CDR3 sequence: CASSLNSVQAVGELFF. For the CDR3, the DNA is TGTGCCAGCAGTTTAAATAGCGTCCAGGCGGTCGGGGAGCTGTTTTTT.

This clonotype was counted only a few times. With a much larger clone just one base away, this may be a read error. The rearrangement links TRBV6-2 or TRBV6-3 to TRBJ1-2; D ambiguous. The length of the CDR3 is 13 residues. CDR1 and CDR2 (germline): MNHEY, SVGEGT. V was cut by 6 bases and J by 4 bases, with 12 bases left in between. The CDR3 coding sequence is TGTGCCAGCAGGCGGCCGAGGTTCTATGGCTACACCTTC. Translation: CASRRPRFYGYTF.

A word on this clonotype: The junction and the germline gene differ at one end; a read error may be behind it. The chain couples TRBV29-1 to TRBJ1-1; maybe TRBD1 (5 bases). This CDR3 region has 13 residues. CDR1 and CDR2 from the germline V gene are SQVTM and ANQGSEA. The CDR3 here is CSAGKPGPGRRAF. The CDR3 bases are TGCAGCGCTGGAAAACCGGGGCCCGGACGAAGGGCTTTT.

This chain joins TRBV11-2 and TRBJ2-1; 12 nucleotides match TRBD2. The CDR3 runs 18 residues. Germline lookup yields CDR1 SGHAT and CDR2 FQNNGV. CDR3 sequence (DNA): TGTGTCAGTAGCTTAGCCCCCCTAGCGGGAGGGCAAGACAATGAGCAGTTCTTC. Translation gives CVSSLAPLAGGQDNEQFF.

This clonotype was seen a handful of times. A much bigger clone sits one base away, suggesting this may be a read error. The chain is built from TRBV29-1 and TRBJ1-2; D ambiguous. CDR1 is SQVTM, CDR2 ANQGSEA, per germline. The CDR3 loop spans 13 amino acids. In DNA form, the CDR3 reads TGCAGCGTTGAGCGCCACCGCAACTATGGCCACACCTTC. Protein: CSVERHRNYGHTF. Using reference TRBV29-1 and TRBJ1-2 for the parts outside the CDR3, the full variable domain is SAVISQKPSRDICQRGTSLTIQCQVDSQVTMMFWYRQQPGQSLTLIATANQGSEATYESGFVIDKFPISRPNLTFSTLTVSNMSPEDSSIYLCSVERHRNYGHTFGSGTRLTVV.

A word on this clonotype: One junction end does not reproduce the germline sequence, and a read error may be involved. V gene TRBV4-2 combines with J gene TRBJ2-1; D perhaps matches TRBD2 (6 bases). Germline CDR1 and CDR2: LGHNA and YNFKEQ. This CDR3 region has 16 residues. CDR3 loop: CASSPQSIGRYNEQFF. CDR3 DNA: TGTGCCAGTAGCCCTCAGAGTATCGGGAGATACAATGAGCAGTTCTTC.

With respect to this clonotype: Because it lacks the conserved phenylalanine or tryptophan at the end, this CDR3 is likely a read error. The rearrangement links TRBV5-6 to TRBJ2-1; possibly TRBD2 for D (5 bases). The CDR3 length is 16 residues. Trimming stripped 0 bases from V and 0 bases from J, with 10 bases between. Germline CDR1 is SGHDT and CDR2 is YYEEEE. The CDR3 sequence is CASSLATGVSYNEQFL. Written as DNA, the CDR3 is TGTGCCAGCAGCTTGGCCACCGGGGTCTCCTACAATGAGCAGTTCTTG.

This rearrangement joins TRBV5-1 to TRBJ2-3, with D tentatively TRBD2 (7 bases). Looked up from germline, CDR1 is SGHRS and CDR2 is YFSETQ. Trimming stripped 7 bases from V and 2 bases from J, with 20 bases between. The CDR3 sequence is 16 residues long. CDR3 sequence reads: CASRPGGGSATDTQYF. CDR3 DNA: TGCGCCAGCCGTCCTGGGGGCGGGAGTGCCACAGATACGCAGTATTTT.

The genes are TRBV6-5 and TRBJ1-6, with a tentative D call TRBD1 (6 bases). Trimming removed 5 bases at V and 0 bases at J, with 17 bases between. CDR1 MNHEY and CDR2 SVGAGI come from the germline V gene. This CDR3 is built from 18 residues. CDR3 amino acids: CASSDGGDKSSYNSPLHF. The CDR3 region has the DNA TGTGCCAGCAGTGATGGCGGGGACAAGAGCTCCTATAATTCACCCCTCCACTTT.

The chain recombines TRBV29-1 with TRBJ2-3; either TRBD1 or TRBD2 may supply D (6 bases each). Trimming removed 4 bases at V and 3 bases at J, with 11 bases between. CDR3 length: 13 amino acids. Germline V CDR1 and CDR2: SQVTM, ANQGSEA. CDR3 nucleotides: TGCAGCGTTGGAGGGGGGCTGACAGATACGCAGTATTTT. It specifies CSVGGGLTDTQYF.

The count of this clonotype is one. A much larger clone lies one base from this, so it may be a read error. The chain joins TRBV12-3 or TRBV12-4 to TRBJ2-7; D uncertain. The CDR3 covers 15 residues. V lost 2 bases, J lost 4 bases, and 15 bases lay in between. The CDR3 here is CASSLHQLSKYEQYF. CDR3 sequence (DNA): TGTGCCAGCAGTTTACACCAACTATCGAAATACGAGCAGTACTTC.

In DNA, the CDR3 is TGTGCCATCACCAGAGGACAGAGGAACACTGAAGCTTTCTTT. This sequence encodes CAITRGQRNTEAFF. The chain is built from TRBV10-3 and TRBJ1-1; tentatively, D is TRBD1 (6 bases). The V gene lost 7 bases and the J gene lost 1 base, with 13 bases spanning the gap. The CDR3 is 14 amino acids. The germline CDR1 and CDR2 sequences are ENHRY and SYGVKD.

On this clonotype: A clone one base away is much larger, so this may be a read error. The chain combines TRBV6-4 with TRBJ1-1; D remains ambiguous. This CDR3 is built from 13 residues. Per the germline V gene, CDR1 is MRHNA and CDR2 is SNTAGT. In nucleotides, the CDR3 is TGTGCCAGCAGTGAACAGATGAAGACTGAAGCTTTCTTT. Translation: CASSEQMKTEAFF.

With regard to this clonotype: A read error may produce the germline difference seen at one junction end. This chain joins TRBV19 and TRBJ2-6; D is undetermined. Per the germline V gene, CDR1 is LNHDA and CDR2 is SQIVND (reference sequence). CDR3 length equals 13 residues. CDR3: CTSSISGANVLTF. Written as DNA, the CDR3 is TGTACCAGTAGTATCTCTGGGGCCAACGTCCTGACTTTC.

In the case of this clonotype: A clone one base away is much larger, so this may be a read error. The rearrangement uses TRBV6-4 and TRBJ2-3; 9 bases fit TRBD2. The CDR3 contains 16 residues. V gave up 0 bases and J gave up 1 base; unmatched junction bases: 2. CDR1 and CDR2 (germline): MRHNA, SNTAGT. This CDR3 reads CASSDSTSGGTDTQYF. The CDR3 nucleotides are TGTGCCAGCAGTGACTCGACTAGCGGAGGCACAGATACGCAGTATTTT.

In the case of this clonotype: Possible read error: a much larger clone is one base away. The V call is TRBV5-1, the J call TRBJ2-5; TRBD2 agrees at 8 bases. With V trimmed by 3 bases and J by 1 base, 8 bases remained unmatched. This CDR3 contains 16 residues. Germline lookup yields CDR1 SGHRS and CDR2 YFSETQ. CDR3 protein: CASSSGASGPQETQYF. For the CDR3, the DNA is TGCGCCAGCAGCTCCGGGGCTAGCGGGCCCCAAGAGACCCAGTACTTC.

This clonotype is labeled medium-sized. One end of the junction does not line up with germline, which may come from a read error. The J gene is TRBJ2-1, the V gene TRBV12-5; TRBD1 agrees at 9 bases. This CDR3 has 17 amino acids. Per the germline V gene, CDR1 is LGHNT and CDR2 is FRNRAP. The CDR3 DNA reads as TGTGCTAGTGCCGCACCGGGACAGGGTACACTCTACAGTGAGCAGTTCTTC. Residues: CASAAPGQGTLYSEQFF.

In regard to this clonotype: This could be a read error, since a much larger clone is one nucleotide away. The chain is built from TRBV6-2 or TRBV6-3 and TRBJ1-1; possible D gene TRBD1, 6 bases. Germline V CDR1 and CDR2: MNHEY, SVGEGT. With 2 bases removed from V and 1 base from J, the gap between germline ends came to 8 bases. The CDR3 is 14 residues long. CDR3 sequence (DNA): TGTGCCAGCAGTTACAGGGGGTCGAACACTGAAGCTTTCTTT. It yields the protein CASSYRGSNTEAFF.

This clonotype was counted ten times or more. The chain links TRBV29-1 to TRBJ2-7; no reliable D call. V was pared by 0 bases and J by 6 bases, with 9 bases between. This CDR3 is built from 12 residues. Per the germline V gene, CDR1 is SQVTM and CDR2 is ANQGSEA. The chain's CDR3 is CSVEEKGREQYF. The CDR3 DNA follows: TGCAGCGTTGAAGAAAAGGGTCGCGAGCAGTACTTC.

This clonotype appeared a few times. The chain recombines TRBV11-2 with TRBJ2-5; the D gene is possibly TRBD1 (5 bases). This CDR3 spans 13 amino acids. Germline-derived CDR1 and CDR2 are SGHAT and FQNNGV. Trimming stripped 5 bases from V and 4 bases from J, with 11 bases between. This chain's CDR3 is CASSPRQIETQYF. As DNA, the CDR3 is TGTGCCAGCAGCCCTAGACAGATAGAGACCCAGTACTTC.

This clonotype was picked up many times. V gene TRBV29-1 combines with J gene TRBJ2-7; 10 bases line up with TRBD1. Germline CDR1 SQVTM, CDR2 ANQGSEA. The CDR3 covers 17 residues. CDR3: CSRSIPDSGQGPHEQYF. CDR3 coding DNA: TGCAGTCGTTCAATACCGGACTCGGGACAGGGGCCCCACGAGCAGTACTTC.

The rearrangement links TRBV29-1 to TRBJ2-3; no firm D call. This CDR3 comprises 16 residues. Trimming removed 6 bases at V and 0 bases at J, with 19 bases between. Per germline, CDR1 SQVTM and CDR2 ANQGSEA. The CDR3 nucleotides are TGCAGCGTCGCTGGAGTGGACGGACGTAGCACAGATACGCAGTATTTT. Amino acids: CSVAGVDGRSTDTQYF.